Reported below is one TCR beta chain. This sample was taken from a study of T cell responses to AZD1222 COVID-19 vaccine. The germline V gene encodes CDR1 LNHDA and CDR2 SQIVND (reference sequence). V lost 6 bases and J 8 bases, leaving 13 bases between the germline ends. The length of the CDR3 is 12 residues. Here immunoSEQ multiplex PCR was the method, and the copy in TCRdb shows in-frame clones only, minus some. This table holds roughly 81,000 clones, 70% to 90% found once. V usage is TRBV19 and J usage is TRBJ1-2; D might be TRBD1 (5 bases). This specimen consisted of peripheral blood, obtained on day 0 of AZD1222 vaccination. This TCR was sampled from an adult in good health. The CDR3 DNA is TGTGCCAGTAGCTCAGGGATTGGAGGCTACACCTTC. This gives the protein CASSSGIGGYTF. Variable domain in full (rest from reference TRBV19 and TRBJ1-2): DGGITQSPKYLFRKEGQNVTLSCEQNLNHDAMYWYRQDPGQGLRLIYYSQIVNDFQKGDIAEGYSVSREKKESFPLTVTSAQKNPTAFYLCASSSGIGGYTFGSGTRLTVV.